This is a list of T cell receptor beta chains from one sample in a study of control samples from healthy donors and cancer patients. Data came from immunoSEQ multiplex PCR; TCRdb stores just in-frame clones and leaves some out. The table records some 130,000 clones, approximately 92% of them present only once. The sequenced material came from blood. All receptors derive from a man aged 40-49 years in good health. CDR3s include the opening cysteine and the closing phenylalanine or tryptophan. A D gene is named only where the DNA matches it firmly. Only part of the rows carry a size: once, few, many, or a class if the clone is expanded.

J gene: TRBJ2-2
V gene: TRBV19
D gene: -
clone size: -
CDR3 DNA: TGTGCCAGTAGTATATGGCGGACGGGCACCGGGGAGCTGTTTTTT
CDR3 protein: CASSIWRTGTGELFF

J gene: TRBJ1-5
V gene: TRBV3-1/TRBV3-2
D gene: -
clone size: few
CDR3 DNA: TGTGCCAGCAGCCCTCGAGGACAAAACAATCAGCCCCAGCATTTT
CDR3 protein: CASSPRGQNNQPQHF

J gene: TRBJ2-5
V gene: TRBV11-2
D gene: TRBD1
clone size: -
CDR3 DNA: TGTGCCAGCAGCCGTACAGGGGGTCAAGAGACCCAGTACTTC
CDR3 protein: CASSRTGGQETQYF

J gene: TRBJ1-3
V gene: TRBV6-4
D gene: -
clone size: -
CDR3 DNA: TGTGCCAGCAAGCCTGATACCCTTGGAAACACCATATATTTT
CDR3 protein: CASKPDTLGNTIYF

J gene: TRBJ1-2
V gene: TRBV2
D gene: -
clone size: -
CDR3 DNA: TGTGCCAGCAGTGAACCGGGAACCTATGGCTACACCTTC
CDR3 protein: CASSEPGTYGYTF

J gene: TRBJ1-3
V gene: TRBV5-6
D gene: -
clone size: -
CDR3 DNA: TGTGCCAGCAGCTTCGGGGGTTCTGGAAACACCATATATTTT
CDR3 protein: CASSFGGSGNTIYF

J gene: TRBJ2-1
V gene: TRBV3-1/TRBV3-2
D gene: TRBD2
clone size: -
CDR3 DNA: TGTGCCAGCAGCCTTAGACTAGCGGCCCTCAACGTGGAGAATGAGCAGTTCTTC
CDR3 protein: CASSLRLAALNVENEQFF

J gene: TRBJ2-1
V gene: TRBV27
D gene: -
clone size: once
CDR3 DNA: TGTGCCAGCAGCTCGACCCCAGCGGTTAGAACAGGGTATGAGCAGTTCTTC
CDR3 protein: CASSSTPAVRTGYEQFF

J gene: TRBJ1-6
V gene: TRBV5-6
D gene: -
clone size: -
CDR3 DNA: TGTGCCAGCACCGGGGGGAGGTTGGATAATTCACCCCTCCACTTT
CDR3 protein: CASTGGRLDNSPLHF

J gene: TRBJ1-2
V gene: TRBV30
D gene: TRBD1
clone size: -
CDR3 DNA: TGTGCCTGGGGACAGGACTATGGCTACACCTTC
CDR3 protein: CAWGQDYGYTF

J gene: TRBJ2-7
V gene: TRBV14
D gene: -
clone size: -
CDR3 DNA: TGTGCCAGCAGCCAAGTAGGTGGGACCGGCGAGCAGTACTTC
CDR3 protein: CASSQVGGTGEQYF

J gene: TRBJ2-1
V gene: TRBV7-2
D gene: -
clone size: -
CDR3 DNA: TGTGCCAGCAGTGCGACCTATGAGCAGTTCTTC
CDR3 protein: CASSATYEQFF

J gene: TRBJ2-2
V gene: TRBV18
D gene: -
clone size: -
CDR3 DNA: TGTGCCAGCTCACCTCGTAGGCAGATGAACACCGGGGAGCTGTTTTTT
CDR3 protein: CASSPRRQMNTGELFF

J gene: TRBJ2-4
V gene: TRBV15
D gene: -
clone size: -
CDR3 DNA: TGTGCCACCAGCAGAGATGTCCATCCTGGGGGTCAGTACTTC
CDR3 protein: CATSRDVHPGGQYF

J gene: TRBJ1-4
V gene: TRBV21-1
D gene: -
clone size: few
CDR3 DNA: TGTGCCAGCAGCAAAGAAGAAAGGGACACTAATGAAAAACTGTTTTTT
CDR3 protein: CASSKEERDTNEKLFF

J gene: TRBJ2-1
V gene: TRBV29-1
D gene: TRBD2
clone size: -
CDR3 DNA: TGCAGCGTTTCACCTACTAGCGGGGCCTACAATGAGCAGTTCTTC
CDR3 protein: CSVSPTSGAYNEQFF

J gene: TRBJ1-2
V gene: TRBV30
D gene: TRBD1
clone size: -
CDR3 DNA: TGTGCCTGGAGGATCCTTGGACAGGGGGCTCCCAACTATGGCTACACCTTC
CDR3 protein: CAWRILGQGAPNYGYTF

J gene: TRBJ1-6
V gene: TRBV12-3/TRBV12-4
D gene: -
clone size: -
CDR3 DNA: TGTGCCAGCAGTTTCCGGGATTCACCCCTCCACTTT
CDR3 protein: CASSFRDSPLHF

J gene: TRBJ2-3
V gene: TRBV21-1
D gene: -
clone size: -
CDR3 DNA: TGTGCCAGCAGCCTTCGGGGGCATTATACAGATACGCAGTATTTT
CDR3 protein: CASSLRGHYTDTQYF

J gene: TRBJ1-4
V gene: TRBV9
D gene: -
clone size: -
CDR3 DNA: TGTGCCAGCAGCTTCGGGTCAACTAATGAAAAACTGTTTTTT
CDR3 protein: CASSFGSTNEKLFF

J gene: TRBJ1-6
V gene: TRBV5-8
D gene: -
clone size: -
CDR3 DNA: TGTGCCAGCAGCTTTAGGACAGCCCCTAATTCACCCCTCCACTTT
CDR3 protein: CASSFRTAPNSPLHF

J gene: TRBJ2-3
V gene: TRBV10-3
D gene: TRBD2
clone size: -
CDR3 DNA: TGTGCCATCAGGCCACTAGCGGGGGGGCTTAGAGATACGCAGTATTTT
CDR3 protein: CAIRPLAGGLRDTQYF

J gene: TRBJ2-2
V gene: TRBV5-6
D gene: -
clone size: -
CDR3 DNA: TGTGCCAGCAGCTTTCAGACCGGGGAGCTGTTTTTT
CDR3 protein: CASSFQTGELFF

J gene: TRBJ2-5
V gene: TRBV10-3
D gene: TRBD1
clone size: -
CDR3 DNA: TGTGCCATCAGTGGACAGGGTTTAGCCGGAGAGACCCAGTACTTC
CDR3 protein: CAISGQGLAGETQYF

J gene: TRBJ1-5
V gene: TRBV27
D gene: -
clone size: -
CDR3 DNA: TGTGCCAGCAGATGGTACGCCTCTGCCGGGCCCCAGCATTTT
CDR3 protein: CASRWYASAGPQHF

J gene: TRBJ2-7
V gene: TRBV11-2
D gene: TRBD2
clone size: -
CDR3 DNA: TGTGCCAGCAGCTTATTGGGGACTAGCCCCCGCGAGCAGTACTTC
CDR3 protein: CASSLLGTSPREQYF

J gene: TRBJ2-5
V gene: TRBV2
D gene: -
clone size: -
CDR3 DNA: TGTGCCAGCAGTGAAGTCCGGGGGGCCCAAGAGACCCAGTACTTC
CDR3 protein: CASSEVRGAQETQYF

J gene: TRBJ2-1
V gene: TRBV19
D gene: -
clone size: -
CDR3 DNA: TGTGCCTCAAATTGGGGGAACGAGCAGTTCTTC
CDR3 protein: CASNWGNEQFF

J gene: TRBJ1-5
V gene: TRBV27
D gene: TRBD1
clone size: -
CDR3 DNA: TGTGCCAGCAGAGAGACAGGGAATCAGCCCCAGCATTTT
CDR3 protein: CASRETGNQPQHF

J gene: TRBJ1-1
V gene: TRBV29-1
D gene: -
clone size: -
CDR3 DNA: TGCAGCGTTTCAGGGTTGAACACTGAAGCTTTCTTT
CDR3 protein: CSVSGLNTEAFF

J gene: TRBJ2-2
V gene: TRBV3-1/TRBV3-2
D gene: TRBD1
clone size: -
CDR3 DNA: TGTGCCAGCGGGACCTTCTCAGGGGGCACCGGGGAGCTGTTTTTT
CDR3 protein: CASGTFSGGTGELFF

J gene: TRBJ2-7
V gene: TRBV12-3/TRBV12-4
D gene: -
clone size: -
CDR3 DNA: TGTGCCAGCGCGACAGCCTACGAGCAGTACTTC
CDR3 protein: CASATAYEQYF

J gene: TRBJ2-7
V gene: TRBV7-3
D gene: -
clone size: -
CDR3 DNA: TGTGCCAGCACTAGAATCCGAACAGGGATCTACAAGCAGTACTTC
CDR3 protein: CASTRIRTGIYKQYF

J gene: TRBJ2-3
V gene: TRBV5-5
D gene: TRBD1
clone size: -
CDR3 DNA: TGTGCCAGCAGCTCGGGGGACAGGGAAGCAGATACGCAGTATTTT
CDR3 protein: CASSSGDREADTQYF

J gene: TRBJ1-2
V gene: TRBV7-2
D gene: -
clone size: -
CDR3 DNA: TGTGCCAGCAGCTTAGCCTGGACAGTAAACTATGGCTACACCTTC
CDR3 protein: CASSLAWTVNYGYTF

J gene: TRBJ1-2
V gene: TRBV3-1/TRBV3-2
D gene: -
clone size: -
CDR3 DNA: TGTGCCAGCAGCCTGAGGACCGGGTATGTTGGCTACACCTTC
CDR3 protein: CASSLRTGYVGYTF

J gene: TRBJ1-1
V gene: TRBV6-5
D gene: -
clone size: -
CDR3 DNA: TGTGCCAGCAGTTACTCGCCCAAAAACACTGAAGCTTTCTTT
CDR3 protein: CASSYSPKNTEAFF

J gene: TRBJ2-1
V gene: TRBV11-1
D gene: -
clone size: -
CDR3 DNA: TGTGCCAGCAGCCCCGAGGCGGACGGAGGCTACAATGAGCAGTTCTTC
CDR3 protein: CASSPEADGGYNEQFF

J gene: TRBJ1-4
V gene: TRBV6-1
D gene: -
clone size: -
CDR3 DNA: TGTGCCAGCAGTGATCTGCCCTTGGAACTGTTTTTT
CDR3 protein: CASSDLPLELFF

J gene: TRBJ1-5
V gene: TRBV6-5
D gene: TRBD1
clone size: once
CDR3 DNA: TGTGCCAGCAGTTACTCCAGAGAGGGACAGGGCCCCCAGCATTTT
CDR3 protein: CASSYSREGQGPQHF

J gene: TRBJ1-4
V gene: TRBV19
D gene: TRBD1
clone size: -
CDR3 DNA: TGTGCCAGTAGTCCACCCTCACAGGGGGCAGGCGGTGAAAAACTGTTTTTT
CDR3 protein: CASSPPSQGAGGEKLFF

J gene: TRBJ2-1
V gene: TRBV20-1
D gene: -
clone size: once
CDR3 DNA: TGCAGTGCTAGTCTTTCTCGATCAGGGAACAATGAGCAGTTCTTC
CDR3 protein: CSASLSRSGNNEQFF

J gene: TRBJ2-5
V gene: TRBV7-7
D gene: -
clone size: -
CDR3 DNA: TGTGCTAGCAGCTCGGATCTGGGGCCTCAGTACTTC
CDR3 protein: CASSSDLGPQYF

J gene: TRBJ2-1
V gene: TRBV6-6
D gene: TRBD2
clone size: -
CDR3 DNA: TGTGCCAGCAGTTACCGGGGACTAGCGGATTACAATGAGCAGTTCTTC
CDR3 protein: CASSYRGLADYNEQFF

J gene: TRBJ1-2
V gene: TRBV10-2
D gene: -
clone size: -
CDR3 DNA: TGCGCCAGCAGTGATGGACGCGGAAGCACCTTC
CDR3 protein: CASSDGRGSTF

J gene: TRBJ2-5
V gene: TRBV21-1
D gene: -
clone size: -
CDR3 DNA: TGTGCCAGCAGCCCAGGGGGATTGGGAGAGACCCAGTACTTC
CDR3 protein: CASSPGGLGETQYF

J gene: TRBJ2-3
V gene: TRBV15
D gene: TRBD2
clone size: -
CDR3 DNA: TGTGCCACCAGCAGAGATCGGTCATTAGCGGGACTAGCGGGTAGCACAGATACGCAGTATTTT
CDR3 protein: CATSRDRSLAGLAGSTDTQYF

J gene: TRBJ1-2
V gene: TRBV29-1
D gene: TRBD1
clone size: -
CDR3 DNA: TGCAGCGTTTTGGGACAGGGGGCGCTTGGCTACACCTTC
CDR3 protein: CSVLGQGALGYTF

J gene: TRBJ2-1
V gene: TRBV11-3
D gene: -
clone size: -
CDR3 DNA: TGTGCCAGCAGCCCCCGGGCTACGACCTACAATGAGCAGTTCTTC
CDR3 protein: CASSPRATTYNEQFF

J gene: TRBJ1-3
V gene: TRBV28
D gene: TRBD1
clone size: once
CDR3 DNA: TGTGCCAGCAGCCAAGTCCAGGGGGGACGAAGCTCTGGAAACACCATATATTTT
CDR3 protein: CASSQVQGGRSSGNTIYF

J gene: TRBJ2-5
V gene: TRBV15
D gene: -
clone size: -
CDR3 DNA: TGTGCCACCAGCTACTACCAAGAGACCCAGTACTTC
CDR3 protein: CATSYYQETQYF

J gene: TRBJ2-3
V gene: TRBV6-2/TRBV6-3
D gene: -
clone size: -
CDR3 DNA: TGTGCCAGCAGTTACCTCTGGGGGCCAGATACGCAGTATTTT
CDR3 protein: CASSYLWGPDTQYF

J gene: TRBJ1-2
V gene: TRBV27
D gene: TRBD1
clone size: -
CDR3 DNA: TGTGCCAGCAGTATCCTGGGACAGGCTAACTATGGCTACACCTTC
CDR3 protein: CASSILGQANYGYTF

J gene: TRBJ1-1
V gene: TRBV5-1
D gene: -
clone size: -
CDR3 DNA: TGCGCCAGCAGTTCAGGGCTGAACACTGAAGCTTTCTTT
CDR3 protein: CASSSGLNTEAFF

J gene: TRBJ2-1
V gene: TRBV12-5
D gene: -
clone size: -
CDR3 DNA: TGTGCTAGTGGTTTGGGGGAAAAAACAGGGATTCCCAATGAGCAGTTCTTC
CDR3 protein: CASGLGEKTGIPNEQFF

J gene: TRBJ1-2
V gene: TRBV2
D gene: TRBD1
clone size: -
CDR3 DNA: TGTGCCAGCAGTCAAATACAGGGGAGTAGTACTAACTATGGCTACACCTTC
CDR3 protein: CASSQIQGSSTNYGYTF

J gene: TRBJ1-4
V gene: TRBV6-2/TRBV6-3
D gene: -
clone size: -
CDR3 DNA: TGTGCCAGCAGTTACGGGGTCGGCGAAAAACTGTTTTTT
CDR3 protein: CASSYGVGEKLFF

J gene: TRBJ1-1
V gene: TRBV28
D gene: TRBD1
clone size: -
CDR3 DNA: TGTGCCAGCAGTGTTGACAGGGGCGGAAAGAACACTGAAGCTTTCTTT
CDR3 protein: CASSVDRGGKNTEAFF